This T cell receptor beta chain emerged from a study of CD8 T cells in ankylosing spondylitis. Whole-study results and caveats: Seemingly distinctive of ankylosing spondylitis blood was a TCR beta motif formed by eight highly homologous variants.

Deletions cut 4 bases from V and 2 bases from J, with 15 bases between. The CDR3 runs to 15 residues. Comments on this clonotype: Its target is not known.

TCRdb called the 5' RACE reads again in MiXCR, with one record for every CDR3 protein. The profile shows hundreds of thousands of distinct CDR3 sequences, about 10% of them singletons. The sequence was obtained from a male donor with ankylosing spondylitis. This sequence joins TRBV23-1 and TRBJ2-7, with a possible D match to TRBD2 (6 bases). TRBV23-1 is an open reading frame whose function is uncertain. What was sequenced was blood, either unsorted or a sorted T cell fraction (not recorded which). The CDR3 region has the DNA TGCGCCAGCAGTCTAGGCGGGAACACGGCCTACGAGCAGTACTTC. It specifies CASSLGGNTAYEQYF.